The 31 T cell receptor beta chains presented below share a single source sample, sequenced in a study of blood T cell repertoires in COVID-19. Repertoires were generated with immunoSEQ multiplex PCR, while TCRdb's copy carries only in-frame clones and drops some. This sample has roughly 70,000 clones; about 88% occur once, and the top ten carry over 1.2%. The sample consisted of peripheral blood. The source of these receptors is a man between 50 and 59 years old with acute or convalescent COVID-19.

The chain joins TRBV5-5 to TRBJ1-2; D ambiguous. V lost 4 bases and J 4 bases, leaving 23 bases between the germline ends. This CDR3 is built from 17 residues. The germline gives CDR1 SGHKS, CDR2 YYEKEE (reference sequence). The CDR3 nucleotides are TGTGCCAGCAGCGTAACAGAGGGCGCGAGCGTCGTCTATGGCTACACCTTC. Its protein product is CASSVTEGASVVYGYTF.

The rearrangement joins TRBV11-2 to TRBJ2-5, with 10 bases aligning to TRBD1. Germline loops: CDR1 SGHAT, CDR2 FQNNGV. This CDR3 region has 17 residues. The junction had 11 bases not matched to a gene; V was cut back by 2 bases and J by 5 bases. The CDR3 DNA follows: TGTGCCAGCAGCTTAATAGCCTCCGGGACAGGGGCTGAGACCCAGTACTTC. This gives the protein CASSLIASGTGAETQYF.

This rearrangement joins TRBV18 to TRBJ2-1, with D uncertain. The CDR3 spans 15 residues. CDR1 is KGHSH and CDR2 is LQKENI in the germline V gene. Trimming removed 3 bases from V and 5 bases from J, with 14 bases in between. CDR3 loop: CASSPGELENNEQFF. For the CDR3, the DNA is TGTGCCAGCTCACCTGGTGAACTGGAGAACAATGAGCAGTTCTTC.

V usage is TRBV4-2 and J usage is TRBJ2-7, with a tentative D call TRBD2 (5 bases). CDR1 is LGHNA and CDR2 is YNFKEQ in the germline V gene. Trimming cost V 5 bases and J 0 bases, with 11 bases left between them. CDR3 size: 14 residues. As DNA, the CDR3 is TGTGCCAGCAGCTTCCGGACTGACTCCTACGAGCAGTACTTC. The encoded protein is CASSFRTDSYEQYF.

The chain carries TRBV15 and TRBJ2-7; 10 bases are a match to TRBD2. The CDR3 contains 19 residues. Losses at the gene ends were 0 bases for V and 4 bases for J; bases not matched to a gene: 15. CDR1 and CDR2 from the germline V gene are LNHNV and YYDKDF (reference sequence). CDR3 DNA sequence: TGTGCCACCAGCAGAGATTTGGCGGGGGTACTAGCGGGAAGATACGAGCAGTACTTC. It specifies CATSRDLAGVLAGRYEQYF.

This clone showed up just once. The chain combines TRBV11-2 with TRBJ2-1, with TRBD2 identical over 7 bases. Per germline, CDR1 SGHAT and CDR2 FQNNGV. This CDR3 comprises 15 residues. With 4 bases clipped from V and 9 bases from J, the junction kept 12 bases outside the gene matches. This chain's CDR3 is CASSSFSLAETEQFF. DNA of the CDR3: TGTGCCAGCAGCTCGTTCTCCCTAGCGGAGACTGAGCAGTTCTTC.

The chain combines TRBV29-1 with TRBJ1-4; possibly TRBD1 for D (5 bases). The ends were cut back, 4 bases at V and 8 bases at J, with 14 bases in the middle. Germline V gene lookup returns CDR1 SQVTM and CDR2 ANQGSEA. This CDR3 has 13 amino acids. The CDR3 DNA sequence: TGCAGCGTTGGCGGGCAGGGAGGGGAAAAACTGTTTTTT. Its translation: CSVGGQGGEKLFF.

This sequence joins TRBV18 and TRBJ1-4, with a weak D call TRBD1 (5 bases). The CDR3 spans 13 residues. V dropped 8 bases and J dropped 5 bases, with 12 bases sitting between them. Germline V gene sequence: CDR1 KGHSH, CDR2 LQKENI. CDR3 region: CASTPDRNEKLFF. CDR3 bases: TGTGCCAGCACTCCCGACAGAAATGAAAAACTGTTTTTT.

On this clone itself: An end of the junction does not agree with germline; a read error may underlie this. V gene TRBV12-3 or TRBV12-4 combines with J gene TRBJ1-1, with D unresolved. The length of the CDR3 is 13 residues. This chain's CDR3 is CASSAAGFRDRSF. The CDR3 DNA follows: TGTGCCAGCAGCGCGGCCGGCTTTCGAGACCGATCATTT.

The genes are TRBV4-3 and TRBJ2-3, with a tentative D call TRBD1 (5 bases). This CDR3 contains 15 residues. The germline gives CDR1 LGHNA, CDR2 YSLEER. The V gene lost 0 bases and the J gene lost 0 bases, with 7 bases spanning the gap. DNA for the CDR3: TGCGCCAGCAGCCAAGAAGACAGCAGCACAGATACGCAGTATTTT. The encoded protein is CASSQEDSSTDTQYF.

J is TRBJ2-3 and V is TRBV7-3; 10 bases align to TRBD2. V lost 4 bases and J lost 1; bases outside the gene matches: 5. In germline, CDR1 is SGHTA, CDR2 FQGTGA. The CDR3 is 16 amino acids. CDR3 region: CASSSQSGGGTDTQYF. The DNA for the CDR3 is TGTGCCAGCAGCTCCCAAAGCGGGGGGGGCACAGATACGCAGTATTTT. Filled out from reference TRBV7-3 and TRBJ2-3, the complete variable domain reads GAGVSQTPSNKVTEKGKYVELRCDPISGHTALYWYRQSLGQGPEFLIYFQGTGAADDSGLPNDRFFAVRPEGSVSTLKIQRTERGDSAVYLCASSSQSGGGTDTQYFGPGTRLTVL.

The rearrangement links TRBV24-1 to TRBJ2-3, with 14 bases matching TRBD2. CDR1 is KGHDR and CDR2 is SFDVKD in the germline V gene. The CDR3 extends over 18 amino acids. V lost 4 bases to trimming and J lost 6 bases; unmatched junction nucleotides: 11. The CDR3 region is CATSDFSGLAGASDTQYF. DNA for the CDR3: TGTGCCACCAGTGACTTCTCGGGACTAGCGGGAGCATCTGATACGCAGTATTTT.

The rearrangement uses TRBV12-3 or TRBV12-4 and TRBJ1-1; D is undetermined. CDR3 length: 11 residues. V lost 6 bases and J lost 11, with 13 bases in between. CDR3 residues: CASSSGLVAFF. Here the CDR3 DNA reads TGTGCCAGCAGCTCCGGTTTAGTTGCTTTCTTT.

The rearrangement uses TRBV15 and TRBJ1-5; weak D call: TRBD1 (5 bases). Trimming took off 10 bases at V and 10 bases at J, with 17 bases between the two ends. The CDR3 extends over 12 amino acids. Per the germline V gene, CDR1 is LNHNV and CDR2 is YYDKDF (reference sequence). Here the CDR3 reads CAIVQDTPPQHF. Written as DNA, the CDR3 is TGTGCCATCGTCCAGGACACACCACCCCAGCATTTT.

V and J are TRBV10-3 and TRBJ1-1; D is ambiguous. This CDR3 spans 15 amino acids. Germline-derived CDR1 and CDR2 are ENHRY and SYGVKD. V was trimmed by 6 bases and J by 6 bases, leaving 20 bases between them. The CDR3 here is CAIRREGAQMSEAFF. The CDR3 nucleotides are TGTGCCATCAGGAGAGAGGGAGCTCAAATGTCTGAAGCTTTCTTT.

The J gene is TRBJ1-3, the V gene TRBV6-1; a possible D gene is TRBD1 (6 bases). This CDR3 is built from 16 residues. Deletions cut 2 bases from V and 0 bases from J, with 11 bases between. Germline assignment: CDR1 MNHNS and CDR2 SASEGT. CDR3 region: CASSEHRVASGNTIYF. The CDR3 region has the DNA TGTGCCAGCAGTGAACACAGGGTAGCCTCTGGAAACACCATATATTTT.

The sample holds one count of this clone. This chain links TRBV28 with TRBJ1-2, with 8 positions matching TRBD1. V lost 5 bases to trimming and J lost 8 bases; unmatched junction nucleotides: 10. The V gene's germline CDR1 is MDHEN and CDR2 SYDVKM. CDR3 length: 14 amino acids. In DNA form, the CDR3 reads TGTGCCAGCAGTCGCCGGACAGGGAAAGGAGGCTACACCTTC. Protein product: CASSRRTGKGGYTF.

CDR3 protein: CASSQGGLAGADTQYF. Written as DNA, the CDR3 is TGCGCCAGCAGCCAGGGGGGACTAGCGGGGGCGGATACGCAGTATTTT. J is TRBJ2-3 and V is TRBV4-3; 14 nucleotides agree with TRBD2. Losses at the gene ends were 3 bases for V and 6 bases for J; bases not matched to a gene: 5. Germline V gives CDR1 LGHNA, CDR2 YSLEER. The CDR3 covers 16 residues.

J is TRBJ2-1 and V is TRBV7-9; 10 bases are shared with TRBD2. Germline assignment: CDR1 SEHNR and CDR2 FQNEAQ (reference sequence). V lost 0 bases, J lost 6 bases, and 2 bases stayed unmatched. The CDR3 is made up of 15 amino acids. The CDR3 sequence: CASSLAASGSNEQFF. The CDR3, as DNA: TGTGCCAGCAGCTTAGCTGCTAGCGGGAGCAATGAGCAGTTCTTC. Full variable domain (remainder filled in from reference TRBV7-9 and TRBJ2-1): DTGVSQNPRHKITKRGQNVTFRCDPISEHNRLYWYRQTLGQGPEFLTYFQNEAQLEKSRLLSDRFSAERPKGSFSTLEIQRTEQGDSAMYLCASSLAASGSNEQFFGPGTRLTVL.

This rearrangement joins TRBV5-6 to TRBJ1-1; 8 bases line up with TRBD1. This CDR3 is built from 15 residues. Per the germline V gene, CDR1 is SGHDT and CDR2 is YYEEEE. V shed 3 bases, J shed 5 bases, and the junction held 9 bases outside the gene matches. The CDR3 nucleotides are TGTGCCAGCAGCTGGGGGGCAGGGGGCTGGACTGAAGCTTTCTTT. It yields the protein CASSWGAGGWTEAFF. The full variable domain, in which reference TRBV5-6 and TRBJ1-1 provide the parts outside the CDR3, is DAGVTQSPTHLIKTRGQQVTLRCSPKSGHDTVSWYQQALGQGPQFIFQYYEEEERQRGNFPDRFSGHQFPNYSSELNVNALLLGDSALYLCASSWGAGGWTEAFFGQGTRLTVV.

The genes are TRBV30 and TRBJ1-6; 7 bases map to TRBD1. With V trimmed by 4 bases and J by 5 bases, 5 bases remained unmatched. The CDR3 sequence is 14 residues long. The germline V gene has CDR1 GTSNPN and CDR2 SVGIG (reference sequence). The CDR3 protein is CAWKPGQHNSPLHF. Here the CDR3 DNA reads TGTGCCTGGAAACCGGGACAGCATAATTCACCCCTCCACTTT.

V gene TRBV4-3 combines with J gene TRBJ1-3; D is unresolved. The CDR3 is made up of 14 amino acids. Germline loops: CDR1 LGHNA, CDR2 YSLEER. V dropped 2 bases and J dropped 4 bases, with 9 bases sitting between them. DNA of the CDR3: TGCGCCAGCAGCCAATCTGTCACAGGAAACACCATATATTTT. Its protein product is CASSQSVTGNTIYF.

The rearrangement links TRBV4-2 to TRBJ1-6; weak D call: TRBD1 (6 bases). CDR3 size: 15 residues. Germline CDR1 and CDR2: LGHNA and YNFKEQ. Trimming shortened V by 4 bases and J by 10 bases, and 17 bases separated the two germline ends. CDR3 nucleotide sequence: TGTGCCAGCAGCCGAGAGGACAGACAAAGATCACCCCTCCACTTT. It encodes CASSREDRQRSPLHF.

The V and J genes are TRBV4-1 and TRBJ2-7; 7 nucleotides align to TRBD2. CDR3 size: 15 residues. V shed 3 bases, J shed 0 bases, and the junction held 5 bases outside the gene matches. Germline lookup yields CDR1 MGHRA and CDR2 YSYEKL. Here the CDR3 DNA reads TGCGCCAGCAGCCATTTAGCGGGTGACTCCTACGAGCAGTACTTC. It translates to CASSHLAGDSYEQYF.

In its sample, this clone was seen once. The V gene is TRBV28, the J gene TRBJ2-7, with 7 bases identical to TRBD1. Per germline, CDR1 MDHEN and CDR2 SYDVKM. This CDR3 is 12 amino acids long. J was trimmed by 6 bases and V by 6 bases; bases with no gene match: 5. CDR3 in DNA: TGTGCCAGCAGGTGGGACAGTCGCGAGCAGTACGTC. Residues: CASRWDSREQYV.

This clone was counted once. The J gene is TRBJ1-2, the V gene TRBV18, with D possibly matching TRBD1 (5 bases). The CDR3 runs to 14 residues. Trimming shortened V by 3 bases and J by 3 bases, and 11 bases separated the two germline ends. CDR1 and CDR2 (germline): KGHSH, LQKENI. In DNA, the CDR3 is TGTGCCAGCTCACCCCTTCAGGGCCACTATGGCTACACCTTC. Protein sequence: CASSPLQGHYGYTF.

The chain links TRBV7-7 to TRBJ2-7; no firm D call. V was pared by 0 bases and J by 7 bases, with 13 bases between. CDR1 SSHAT and CDR2 FNYEAQ come from the germline V gene (reference sequence). The CDR3 spans 14 residues. The DNA for the CDR3 is TGTGCCAGCAGCTTAGCTGGGCCCCCCAGTGAGCAGTACTTC. Amino acids: CASSLAGPPSEQYF.

The chain couples TRBV3-1 (or the pseudogene TRBV3-2) to TRBJ2-2, with D uncertain. The CDR3 covers 14 residues. CDR1 is LGHDT and CDR2 is YNNKEL in the germline V gene (reference sequence). Trimming left V 1 base short and J 7 bases short, with 10 bases between. The CDR3: CASSQVNSLGELFF. The DNA of the CDR3 is TGTGCCAGCAGCCAAGTAAACTCCCTCGGGGAGCTGTTTTTT.

This clone was seen more than once but under ten times. This chain connects TRBV14 to TRBJ1-2; 7 bases agree with TRBD1. Germline V gene lookup returns CDR1 SGHDN and CDR2 FVKESK. With V trimmed by 3 bases and J by 4 bases, 5 bases remained unmatched. The CDR3 runs to 14 residues. The CDR3 DNA sequence: TGTGCCAGCAGCCACCGACAGGGACCCTATGGCTACACCTTC. Its translation is CASSHRQGPYGYTF.

This chain connects TRBV20-1 to TRBJ2-3, with D unclear. V was cut by 4 bases and J by 9 bases, with 8 bases left in between. CDR1 DFQATT and CDR2 SNEGSKA come from the germline V gene (reference sequence). CDR3 length equals 10 residues. CDR3 sequence (DNA): TGCAGTGCTACCCTCAGAACGCAGTATTTT. This encodes CSATLRTQYF.

V gene TRBV27 combines with J gene TRBJ2-1, with 11 bases matching TRBD1. With 6 bases clipped from V and 8 bases from J, the junction kept 9 bases outside the gene matches. The germline V gene encodes CDR1 MNHEY and CDR2 SMNVEV (reference sequence). This CDR3 region has 15 residues. The CDR3 coding sequence is TGTGCCAGCAGGAGACTCGGGACAGGGGGAGATGAGCAGTTCTTC. It is translated as CASRRLGTGGDEQFF.